This is a list of T cell receptor beta chains from one sample in a study of monozygotic twins with inflammatory bowel disease. One entry per CDR3 protein, without DNA, is what TCRdb gives after re-calling the 5' RACE reads. The sample has around 140,000 distinct CDR3 sequences. Material: blood. The source of these receptors is a human donor with ulcerative colitis or Crohn's disease, or a healthy co-twin of an affected twin (not recorded which). Each CDR3 is given with its conserved first and last residue.

j_gene,v_gene,CDR3aa
TRBJ2-1,TRBV6-5,CASSYYGTPQNEQFF
TRBJ2-5,TRBV11-3,CASSRTSGGGETQYF
TRBJ2-3,TRBV14,CASSLLFSGAPTDTQYF
TRBJ1-6,TRBV5-4,CASSRDRGYSPLHF
TRBJ2-1,TRBV28,CASSPRSGRQYNEQFF
TRBJ2-1,TRBV9,CASSVAGTGPYNEQFF
TRBJ2-1,TRBV10-3,CAISESKEGDIQFF
TRBJ1-1,TRBV30,CAWTQGGSTEAFF
TRBJ2-5,TRBV14,CASSAYLLQETQYF
TRBJ2-3,TRBV5-1,CASEPGQRTDTQYF
TRBJ2-1,TRBV2,CASRATSGLDREQFF
TRBJ2-3,TRBV11-2,CASSLRSSGSLTDTQYF
TRBJ2-1,TRBV6-2/TRBV6-3,CASRRSQGWGYNEQFF
TRBJ2-1,TRBV4-2,CASSLRDSDEQFF
TRBJ2-2,TRBV12-3/TRBV12-4,CANDLGYTGELFF
TRBJ1-2,TRBV29-1,CSVNNQGIYGYTF
TRBJ2-7,TRBV5-1,CASSDDLGGDYEQYF
TRBJ2-3,TRBV3-1,CASSRVGDAQYF
TRBJ1-2,TRBV27,CASSPSDSLYYGYTF
TRBJ2-1,TRBV11-2,CASSLEDEQFF
TRBJ2-7,TRBV12-3/TRBV12-4,CASSFSREQYF
TRBJ2-2,TRBV5-1,CASSLVRQNTGELFF
TRBJ2-7,TRBV30,CACLRGLSSYEQYF
TRBJ2-1,TRBV24-1,CATSHREVGNEQFF
TRBJ1-4,TRBV5-1,CASSFATGLATNEKLFF
TRBJ2-7,TRBV28,CASSPMTGATYEQYF
TRBJ2-1,TRBV7-9,CASSFGRGRDNEQFF
TRBJ2-7,TRBV7-9,CASSLVGGNEQYF
TRBJ2-5,TRBV11-3,CASSLVWAPQETQYF
TRBJ2-7,TRBV20-1,CSARGRGIGEQYF
TRBJ1-2,TRBV20-1,CSASVQNYGYTF
TRBJ1-2,TRBV5-1,CASSSGAGTVYGYTF
TRBJ2-7,TRBV5-1,CASSLTGGSLEQYF
TRBJ2-1,TRBV20-1,CSERAPSGDEQFF
TRBJ2-5,TRBV5-1,CASSLAGTDRSETQYF
TRBJ2-3,TRBV5-1,CASSMGVSTDTQYF
TRBJ1-5,TRBV4-1,CASSQDPQNYQPQHF